This TCR beta chain comes out of a study of cytomegalovirus exposure and HLA in healthy donors. Study-level findings and limits: Data from an earlier analysis indicated that most TCR beta V segments were productive either about 90% or about 30% of the time.

About this clone itself: Its antigen is not known.

CDR3 size: 15 residues. The germline gives CDR1 MNHEY, CDR2 SMNVEV (reference sequence). With V trimmed by 5 bases and J by 3 bases, 10 bases remained unmatched. The PCR had 60 Vbeta and 13 Jbeta primers. Measured with immunoSEQ multiplex PCR; TCRdb has only the in-frame clones, and not every one. The table has 110,000 or so clones, 60% to 80% seen once. The specimen sequenced was PBMCs. The receptor's source is a man aged 45-65 years in good health and CMV-seropositive. V is TRBV27 and J is TRBJ2-7; 7 bases fit TRBD2. The CDR3 here is CASSGVGGGDYEQYF. The CDR3 DNA reads TGTGCCAGCAGTGGTGTTGGGGGAGGGGACTACGAGCAGTACTTC.